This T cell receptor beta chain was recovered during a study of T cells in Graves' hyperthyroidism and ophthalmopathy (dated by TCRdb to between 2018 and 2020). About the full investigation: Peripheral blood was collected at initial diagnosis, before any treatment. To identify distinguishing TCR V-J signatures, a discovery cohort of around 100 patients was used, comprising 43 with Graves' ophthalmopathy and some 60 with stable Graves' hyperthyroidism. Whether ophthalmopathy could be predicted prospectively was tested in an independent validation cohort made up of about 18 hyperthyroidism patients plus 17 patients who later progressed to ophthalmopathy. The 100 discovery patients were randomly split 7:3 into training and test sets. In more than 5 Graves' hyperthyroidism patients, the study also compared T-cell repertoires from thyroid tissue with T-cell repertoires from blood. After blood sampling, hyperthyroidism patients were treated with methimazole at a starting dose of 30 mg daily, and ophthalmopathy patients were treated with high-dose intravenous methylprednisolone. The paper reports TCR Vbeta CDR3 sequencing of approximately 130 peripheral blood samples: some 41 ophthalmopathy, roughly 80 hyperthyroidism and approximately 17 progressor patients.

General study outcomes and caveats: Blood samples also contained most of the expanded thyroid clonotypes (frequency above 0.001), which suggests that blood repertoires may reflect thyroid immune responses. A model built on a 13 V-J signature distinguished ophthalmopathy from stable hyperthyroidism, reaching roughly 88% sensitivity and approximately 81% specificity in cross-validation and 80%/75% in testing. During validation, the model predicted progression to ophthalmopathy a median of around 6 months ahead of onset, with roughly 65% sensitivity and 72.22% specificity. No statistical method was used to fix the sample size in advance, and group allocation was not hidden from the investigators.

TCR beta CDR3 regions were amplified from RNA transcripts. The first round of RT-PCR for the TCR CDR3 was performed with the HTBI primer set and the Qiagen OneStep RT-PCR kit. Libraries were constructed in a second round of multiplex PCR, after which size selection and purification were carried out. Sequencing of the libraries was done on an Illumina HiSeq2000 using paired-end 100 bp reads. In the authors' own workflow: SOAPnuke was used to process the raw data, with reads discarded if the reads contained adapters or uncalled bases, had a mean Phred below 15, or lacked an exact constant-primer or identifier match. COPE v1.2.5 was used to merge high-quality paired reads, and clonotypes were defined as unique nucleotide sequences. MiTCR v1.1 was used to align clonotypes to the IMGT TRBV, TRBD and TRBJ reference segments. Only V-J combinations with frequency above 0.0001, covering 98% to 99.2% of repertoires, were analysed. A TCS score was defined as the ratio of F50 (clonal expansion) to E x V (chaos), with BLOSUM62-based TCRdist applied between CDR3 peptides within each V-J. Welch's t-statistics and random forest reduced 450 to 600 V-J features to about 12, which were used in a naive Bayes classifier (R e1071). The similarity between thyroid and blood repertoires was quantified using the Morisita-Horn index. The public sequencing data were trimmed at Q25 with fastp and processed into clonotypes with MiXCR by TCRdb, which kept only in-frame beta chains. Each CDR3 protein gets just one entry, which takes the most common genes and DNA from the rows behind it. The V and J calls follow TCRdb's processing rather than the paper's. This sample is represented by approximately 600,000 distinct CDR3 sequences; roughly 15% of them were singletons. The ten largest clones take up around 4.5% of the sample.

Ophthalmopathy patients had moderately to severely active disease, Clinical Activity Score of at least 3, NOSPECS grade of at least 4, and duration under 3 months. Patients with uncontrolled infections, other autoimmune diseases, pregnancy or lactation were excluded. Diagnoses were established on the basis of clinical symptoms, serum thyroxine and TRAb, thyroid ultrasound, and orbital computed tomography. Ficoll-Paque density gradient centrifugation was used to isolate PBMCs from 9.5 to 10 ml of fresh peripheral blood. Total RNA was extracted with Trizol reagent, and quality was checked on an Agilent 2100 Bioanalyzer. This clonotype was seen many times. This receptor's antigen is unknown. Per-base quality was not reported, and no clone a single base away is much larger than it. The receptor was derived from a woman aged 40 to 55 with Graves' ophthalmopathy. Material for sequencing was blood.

The CDR3 is CASTSYGPDGYTF. The nucleotides are TGTGCCAGCACCTCTTACGGGCCGGATGGCTACACCTTC. The chain is made from TRBV7-3 and TRBJ1-2; the D gene assignment is ambiguous. From cysteine to phenylalanine, the CDR3 is 13 amino acids long. Only CDR3 DNA is held: 39 bases, read in frame from base 1. For CDR1 and CDR2, the germline V gene lists SGHTA and FQGTGA. The V end loses 7 bases and the J end loses 6 bases, and a stretch of 15 bases separates them.